Detailed here is one T cell receptor (beta chain). This sample stems from a study of blood T cell repertoires in COVID-19. Enrollees, about 18 to 89 years old, lived in about two dozen US areas. TCRdb keeps only in-frame clones here, not all; method: immunoSEQ multiplex PCR. The table shows 200,000 to 250,000 clones, with 85% to 90% occurring only once. Germline assignment: CDR1 SGDLS and CDR2 YYNGEE. CDR3 length: 14 residues. V lost 3 bases, J lost 8 bases, and 3 bases stayed unmatched. The J gene is TRBJ1-6, the V gene TRBV9, with 9 bases aligning to TRBD1. Material for sequencing was PBMCs or T cells enriched from blood (not recorded which). This TCR came from a woman aged 50 to 65 with acute COVID-19. The CDR3 nucleotides read TGTGCCAGCAGCGCGGACAGGGGAGATTCACCCCTCCACTTT. Its protein is CASSADRGDSPLHF.